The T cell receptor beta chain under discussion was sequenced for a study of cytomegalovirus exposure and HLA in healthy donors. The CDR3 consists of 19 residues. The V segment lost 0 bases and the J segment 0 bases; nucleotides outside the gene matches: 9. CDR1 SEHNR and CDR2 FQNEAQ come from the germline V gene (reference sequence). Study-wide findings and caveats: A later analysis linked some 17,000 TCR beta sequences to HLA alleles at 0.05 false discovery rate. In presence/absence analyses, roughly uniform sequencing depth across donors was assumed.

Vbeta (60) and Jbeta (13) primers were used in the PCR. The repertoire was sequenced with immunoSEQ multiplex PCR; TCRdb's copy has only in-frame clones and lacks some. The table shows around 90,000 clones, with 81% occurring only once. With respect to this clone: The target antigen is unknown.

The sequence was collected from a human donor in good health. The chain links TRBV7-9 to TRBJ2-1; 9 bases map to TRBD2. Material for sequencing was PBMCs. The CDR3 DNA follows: TGTGCCAGCAGCTTAGCGCGACTAGCGGAGGTTGGCTCCTACAATGAGCAGTTCTTC. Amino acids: CASSLARLAEVGSYNEQFF.